The next 13 T cell receptor beta chains were all read from a single sample in a study of cytomegalovirus exposure and HLA in healthy donors. Data came from immunoSEQ multiplex PCR; TCRdb stores just in-frame clones and leaves some out. Here the sample spans some 180,000 clones, 81% being singletons. The sequenced material came from PBMCs. All receptors come from a woman between 25 and 40 years old in good health and CMV-seronegative.

The chain couples TRBV6-1 to TRBJ2-4; possible D gene TRBD1, 6 bases. Per the germline V gene, CDR1 is MNHNS and CDR2 is SASEGT. V was clipped by 6 bases and J by 8 bases, with 14 bases between them. This CDR3 is 13 amino acids long. The DNA of the CDR3 is TGTGCCAGCAGGGCCGACAGGCTCCACATTCAGTACTTC. Translation gives CASRADRLHIQYF.

J is TRBJ1-5 and V is TRBV28; TRBD1 matches at 7 bases. Trimming took 5 bases from V and 8 from J; bases not matched to a gene: 18. The germline gives CDR1 MDHEN, CDR2 SYDVKM. The CDR3 sequence is 17 residues long. The chain's CDR3 is CASSGTERGRTLEPQHF. DNA of the CDR3: TGTGCCAGCAGTGGGACAGAACGAGGGAGAACGTTAGAGCCCCAGCATTTT.

The chain joins TRBV5-1 to TRBJ1-4; unclear D gene. Germline assignment: CDR1 SGHRS and CDR2 YFSETQ. The CDR3 sequence is 14 residues long. Trimming removed 0 bases from V and 4 bases from J, with 7 bases in between. CDR3 protein: CASSLVSFNEKLFF. CDR3 sequence (DNA): TGCGCCAGCAGCTTGGTATCTTTTAATGAAAAACTGTTTTTT.

This clone has a single count. This may be a read error, as it is one base from a much larger clone. The genes are TRBV9 and TRBJ1-5; 9 nucleotides align to TRBD1. V dropped 3 bases and J dropped 2; count of bases not matched to a gene: 0. This CDR3 is 14 amino acids long. The germline V gene encodes CDR1 SGDLS and CDR2 YYNGEE. This CDR3 is CASSGTGGNQPQHF. CDR3 nucleotide sequence: TGTGCCAGCAGCGGGACAGGGGGCAATCAGCCCCAGCATTTT.

The chain has TRBV6-5 and TRBJ1-1; D may be TRBD1 (5 bases). The CDR3 runs to 14 residues. Germline loops: CDR1 MNHEY, CDR2 SVGAGI. Between the trimmed V and J ends, which lost 6 bases and 1 base, there was a span of 12 bases. The DNA of the CDR3 is TGTGCCAGCAGGCTAGGGACTTCGAACACTGAAGCTTTCTTT. Protein product: CASRLGTSNTEAFF.

The chain has TRBV7-3 and TRBJ2-2; 7 bases agree with TRBD1. Germline loops: CDR1 SGHTA, CDR2 FQGTGA. CDR3 length: 14 amino acids. J lost 5 bases, V lost 6 bases, and 6 bases had no gene match. The CDR3 sequence is CASSQTGPTGELFF. The CDR3 DNA sequence: TGTGCCAGCAGTCAGACAGGGCCTACCGGGGAGCTGTTTTTT.

The chain recombines TRBV5-4 with TRBJ2-3; 7 bases match TRBD2. The CDR3 is 13 residues long. The germline V gene encodes CDR1 SGHNT and CDR2 YYREEE (reference sequence). Here the CDR3 reads CAGRREFTDTQYF. The CDR3 DNA sequence: TGTGCAGGCAGGCGGGAGTTCACAGATACGCAGTATTTT. The full variable domain, its missing parts supplied by reference TRBV5-4 and TRBJ2-3, is ETGVTQSPTHLIKTRGQQVTLRCSSQSGHNTVSWYQQALGQGPQFIFQYYREEENGRGNFPPRFSGLQFPNYSSELNVNALELDDSALYLCAGRREFTDTQYFGPGTRLTVL.

The rearrangement uses TRBV2 and TRBJ2-7; a weak D match, TRBD1 (9 bases). Trimming removed 10 bases at V and 2 bases at J, with 24 bases between. The CDR3 sequence is 16 residues long. Germline assignment: CDR1 SNHLY and CDR2 FYNNEI. The CDR3 protein is CANRINRGRGAYEQYF. For the CDR3, the DNA is TGTGCCAACCGCATCAACAGGGGGCGGGGGGCCTACGAGCAGTACTTC.

This clone was seen a few times. V is TRBV7-9 and J is TRBJ2-2; 10 bases are a match to TRBD2. CDR1 SEHNR and CDR2 FQNEAQ come from the germline V gene (reference sequence). The CDR3 consists of 16 residues. Trimming cost V 5 bases and J 4 bases; bases outside gene matches: 7. The DNA for the CDR3 is TGTGCCAGCAGCCCGAGGACTAGCGGAAGCACCGGGGAGCTGTTTTTT. Amino acids: CASSPRTSGSTGELFF.

The V and J genes are TRBV5-6 and TRBJ2-5, with 7 bases aligning to TRBD2. In germline, CDR1 is SGHDT, CDR2 YYEEEE. Trimming at V came to 6 bases and at J to 2 bases, leaving 13 bases not matched to a gene. There are 16 residues in the CDR3. Written as DNA, the CDR3 is TGTGCCAGCACGGGCGGTAGCGGGTATGCTCAAGAGACCCAGTACTTC. Residues: CASTGGSGYAQETQYF. The complete variable domain, with remaining parts taken from reference TRBV5-6 and TRBJ2-5, reads DAGVTQSPTHLIKTRGQQVTLRCSPKSGHDTVSWYQQALGQGPQFIFQYYEEEERQRGNFPDRFSGHQFPNYSSELNVNALLLGDSALYLCASTGGSGYAQETQYFGPGTRLLVL.

The chain links TRBV11-3 to TRBJ2-1; D call uncertain. The CDR3 extends over 14 amino acids. Trimming removed 5 bases from V and 2 bases from J, with 10 bases in between. Germline assignment: CDR1 SGHNT and CDR2 YENEEA. CDR3 nucleotide sequence: TGTGCCAGCAGCCCGTCCTCCGCCTACAATGAGCAGTTCTTC. Translation gives CASSPSSAYNEQFF. The full variable domain, with the rest looked up from reference TRBV11-3 and TRBJ2-1, is EAGVVQSPRYKIIEKKQPVAFWCNPISGHNTLYWYLQNLGQGPELLIRYENEEAVDDSQLPKDRFSAERLKGVDSTLKIQPAELGDSAVYLCASSPSSAYNEQFFGPGTRLTVL.

This chain links TRBV7-8 with TRBJ2-5; TRBD1 aligns across 9 bases. V lost 4 bases and J lost 2; bases outside the gene matches: 8. The germline gives CDR1 SGHVS, CDR2 FQNEAQ. This CDR3 comprises 16 residues. The CDR3 bases are TGTGCCAGCAGCTCGCCCCGGGACAGGGCACAAGAGACCCAGTACTTC. It specifies CASSSPRDRAQETQYF.

The chain recombines TRBV5-1 with TRBJ2-1, with D possibly TRBD2 on 5 matching bases. The CDR3 covers 15 residues. The germline V and J ends were trimmed by 0 bases and 3 bases, with 10 bases remaining between them. Germline V lookup: CDR1 SGHRS, CDR2 YFSETQ. CDR3: CASSLGGSVYNEQFF. CDR3 nucleotide sequence: TGCGCCAGCAGCTTGGGTGGGAGCGTCTACAATGAGCAGTTCTTC. Supplemented by reference TRBV5-1 and TRBJ2-1, the full variable domain reads KAGVTQTPRYLIKTRGQQVTLSCSPISGHRSVSWYQQTPGQGLQFLFEYFSETQRNKGNFPGRFSGRQFSNSRSEMNVSTLELGDSALYLCASSLGGSVYNEQFFGPGTRLTVL.